This T cell receptor beta chain was captured in a study of low-dose radiotherapy and immunotherapy resistance in tumors (dated by TCRdb to between 2021 and 2022). The study in broad terms: Patients in Cohort 1 were given 0.5 Gy per fraction every 2 weeks, and the prescribed total PTV dose was 6.5 Gy. Cohort 2 received 1 Gy per fraction every two weeks, with a total of 13 Gy over 26 weeks. Patients were given nivolumab as a 240 mg flat dose every two weeks and ipilimumab at 1 mg/kg every six weeks, with both drugs delivered intravenously. Intravenous cyclophosphamide at 200 mg/m2 was administered every two weeks, one day ahead of each radiation and immunotherapy administration. Starting on cycle 1 day 1, patients took 300 mg of aspirin by mouth once a day for four cycles. Randomization of trial participants into treatment groups was not performed. Eight patients were included in the translational analysis: three from the first dose cohort and the first five from the second dose cohort.

The germline V gene (reference sequence) yields DFQATT for CDR1 and SNEGSKA for CDR2. The cysteine opens and the phenylalanine closes a CDR3 of 12 amino acids. Only CDR3 DNA is held: 36 bases, read in frame from base 1. At least ten counts were recorded for this clonotype. Its antigen is still unknown. No quality values exist for individual bases; no much larger clone is one base distant. Taken with the paper, the label for time point translates to: before trial treatment. The donors came from RACIN, which was a single-arm phase I dose-escalation trial that paired nivolumab and ipilimumab with aspirin, low-dose cyclophosphamide and low-dose radiotherapy. Eligible patients had advanced, TIL-negative solid tumors. This sample was sequenced with an Illumina HiSeq 2500. First-strand cDNA was synthesized using Superscript III and a set of TRAV- and TRBV-specific primers, so that both TCRalpha and TCRbeta chains were covered. TCRs were amplified with Phusion for 15 to 20 PCR cycles, with a constant-region primer paired with the adapter attached to the V primers. The MessageAmp II aRNA Amplification Kit was used to amplify the isolated mRNA, with in vitro transcription run for 16 hours at 37 degrees C. The Dynabeads mRNA DIRECT Purification Kit was used to isolate mRNA for TCR sequencing. Indexed Illumina adapters were added in a second Phusion PCR of around 27 cycles, and the PCR products were purified with AMPure XP beads. The original pipeline was this. Using custom Perl scripts, TCR sequences encoding the same protein were pooled, out-of-frame sequences were removed, and the abundance of each clonotype was computed. The analysis excluded TCR sequences that were supported by just one read. Repertoire metrics included Shannon entropy, Gini index, clonality, richness, and frequency of TCRs shared between repertoires. The raw public reads went through TCRdb reprocessing: fastp at Q25, MiXCR clone calling, in-frame beta chains kept. When rows share a CDR3 protein, they turn into one entry using the most common DNA and genes. These V and J calls are TCRdb output, not the study's own analysis. Present in this sample are tens of thousands of distinct CDR3 sequences, about 20% of which were seen just once. Over 4.5% of the sample goes to the ten largest clones.

The sequences come from PBMCs, collected before treatment. The V and J segments used are TRBV20-1 and TRBJ2-1, with 11 bases matching TRBD2. This clonotype was sampled from a male donor with prostate cancer. The sequence in DNA is TGCAGGGGGCTAGCGGGAGGCAATGAGCAGTTCTTC. Its coded protein is CRGLAGGNEQFF.